This TCR beta chain comes out of a study of blood T cell repertoires in COVID-19 (dated by TCRdb to 2020 to 2022). In the study overall: The collaborator samples originated in the United States, Italy and Spain and spanned the acute and convalescent phases of COVID-19. Deeply sampled blood TCRbeta repertoires from subjects exposed to, actively infected with, or recovered from COVID-19 were included in the dataset. The prospective study material was composed of cDNA or gDNA derived from T cells, B-cell-depleted T cells, or PBMCs. The samples were drawn from the first 160 participants of the ongoing ImmuneRACE study and from under 1,500 subjects provided by 6 global collaborators. Where HLA class I and class II types were available, the types were taken from metadata supplied by the sample provider, not from assay-based typing. The repertoires were released in a freely available public database meant as a resource for research on the immune response to SARS-CoV-2. Sample metadata almost always included a de-identified subject ID, COVID-19 status, age in years and sex. Broad study findings and their caveats: How much clinical and demographic metadata was included differed by source and by participant, and the metadata was provided uncurated.

Collaborating institutions collected whole blood in K2EDTA tubes following their own protocols. Collaborator samples were shipped for TCRbeta analysis as frozen whole blood, isolated PBMCs, or DNA extracted from either sample type. TCRbeta CDR3 regions were amplified from genomic DNA by means of the immunoSEQ Assay, a bias-controlled multiplex PCR. Processing in the source paper ran as follows. Nucleated cell counts per sample were estimated from amplification of reference gene primers within the assay. To quantify the absolute abundance of each unique TCRbeta CDR3 rearrangement, sequence reads were collapsed and filtered. Productive Simpson clonality was computed per sample as the square root of Simpson's diversity index over productive rearrangements. Drawn from immuneACCESS, this table holds only the in-frame rearrangements with V and J called that TCRdb kept. Clones are partly lost; checked studies trace under half to an unresolved V gene and leave the rest unexplained. That table supplies the V and J calls and clone size; D and trimming were determined from the DNA. Within this sample are roughly 130,000 clones, with 75% to 90% of them counted one time only. Jointly, the top ten make up around 1.9% of the sample.

CDR1 and CDR2, per the germline V gene, are SNHLY and FYNNEI. V loses 1 base of germline sequence and J loses 3 bases, and the interval between the two ends is 7 bases. Including the terminal cysteine and phenylalanine, the CDR3 comprises 14 residues. Only the CDR3 part of the read is kept: 42 bases, read in frame from the first base. As concerns this clone: Its target antigen remains unknown. No much larger clone exists at a distance of one base, and base qualities are not known.

Specimen: peripheral blood. The receptor comes from a man between 65 and 80 years old with acute or convalescent COVID-19. The chain uses TRBV2 and TRBJ1-3; the D gene is perhaps TRBD1, on 5 matching bases. The CDR3 loop reads CASSEEGYGNTIYF. The nucleotide sequence reads TGTGCCAGCAGTGAAGAGGGGTATGGAAACACCATATATTTT.